The present T cell receptor beta chain was sequenced within a study of technical replicates of blood from several donors. Generated by immunoSEQ multiplex PCR, the TCRdb table keeps only in-frame clones and is missing some. The sample has 55,000 to 80,000 clones, 90% to 95% seen once; the top ten hold approximately 0.25%. The length of the CDR3 is 14 residues. The V end was cut by 3 bases, the J end by 5 bases, with 14 bases between. The germline gives CDR1 SGHNT, CDR2 YENEEA. The TCR comes from a human donor in good health. V is TRBV11-3 and J is TRBJ2-7, with D maybe TRBD2 (5 bases). Sequenced material: T cells isolated from PBMCs. CDR3 nucleotides: TGTGCCAGCAGCTTGAGACCGGCGGGCGACGAGCAGTACTTC. It codes for CASSLRPAGDEQYF.